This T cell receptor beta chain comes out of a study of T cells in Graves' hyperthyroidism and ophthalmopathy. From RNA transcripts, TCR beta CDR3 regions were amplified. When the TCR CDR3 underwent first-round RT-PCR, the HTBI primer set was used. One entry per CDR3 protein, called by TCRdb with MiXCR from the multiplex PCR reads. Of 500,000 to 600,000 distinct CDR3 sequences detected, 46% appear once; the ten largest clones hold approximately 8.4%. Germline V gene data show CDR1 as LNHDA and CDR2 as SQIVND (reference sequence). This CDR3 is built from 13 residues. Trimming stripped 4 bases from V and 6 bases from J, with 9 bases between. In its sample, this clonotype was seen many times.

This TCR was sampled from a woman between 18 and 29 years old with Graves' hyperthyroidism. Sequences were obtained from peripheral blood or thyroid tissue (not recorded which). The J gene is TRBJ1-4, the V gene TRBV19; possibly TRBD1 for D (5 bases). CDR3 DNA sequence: TGTGCCAGTAGTACAGGGCGAGATGAAAAACTGTTTTTT. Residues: CASSTGRDEKLFF.